The 24 T cell receptor beta chains given below trace back to one sample, sequenced in a study of T cell repertoires in cytomegalovirus infection. Each CDR3 protein gets one entry after TCRdb re-called the reads with MiXCR. The sample has about 360,000 distinct CDR3 sequences, about a sixth seen once; the top ten hold less than 9.5%. Sequenced material: PBMCs. These receptors all come from a human donor in good health (CMV status not recorded). Some clones in this sample may be carry-over from other donors' samples.

This clonotype was counted at least ten times. V is TRBV7-2 and J is TRBJ2-7, with TRBD1 matching 8 bases. V lost 5 bases to trimming and J lost 6 bases; unmatched junction nucleotides: 9. The CDR3 has 14 amino acids. Germline loops: CDR1 SGHTA, CDR2 FQGNSA. In DNA form, the CDR3 reads TGTGCCAGCAGCCCCGGGACAGGAGTCCCCGAGCAGTACTTC. Protein: CASSPGTGVPEQYF.

The V call is TRBV7-8, the J call TRBJ1-5; TRBD1 aligns across 7 bases. Trimming removed 1 base from V and 4 bases from J; junction bases left unmatched: 16. This CDR3 comprises 19 residues. CDR1 is SGHVS, CDR2 FQNEAQ, per germline. The DNA of the CDR3 is TGTGCCAGCAGCTTAGTCACCGGTTCCCCGGACAGGCAAAATCAGCCCCAGCATTTT. This gives the protein CASSLVTGSPDRQNQPQHF.

This clonotype has only a few counts. The chain carries TRBV7-2 and TRBJ1-1; D is possibly TRBD1 (5 bases). Trimming stripped 1 base from V and 5 bases from J, with 14 bases between. Germline CDR1 is SGHTA and CDR2 is FQGNSA. The CDR3 covers 15 residues. The CDR3 DNA follows: TGTGCCAGCAGCTTAGGAGTGGCAGGACAAACTGAAGCTTTCTTT. It translates to CASSLGVAGQTEAFF.

This clonotype was recorded once. This chain links TRBV19 with TRBJ1-5; 7 nucleotides agree with TRBD1. The ends lost 2 bases at V and 1 base at J; junction bases unmatched: 8. The CDR3 consists of 17 residues. Germline CDR1 is LNHDA and CDR2 is SQIVND (reference sequence). CDR3 region: CASSITPGTASNQPQHF. CDR3 in DNA: TGTGCCAGTAGTATAACGCCCGGGACAGCAAGCAATCAGCCCCAGCATTTT.

Comments on this clonotype: A much bigger clone sits one base away, suggesting this may be a read error. This sequence joins TRBV7-2 and TRBJ2-7; 9 bases map to TRBD2. The CDR3 spans 14 residues. CDR1 SGHTA and CDR2 FQGNSA come from the germline V gene. CDR3 DNA: TGTGTCAGCAGCTCAAATAGCGGGGGCTACGAGCAGTACTTC. Translated: CVSSSNSGGYEQYF. The full variable domain, with the rest looked up from reference TRBV7-2 and TRBJ2-7, is GAGVSQSPSNKVTEKGKDVELRCDPISGHTALYWYRQSLGQGLEFLIYFQGNSAPDKSGLPSDRFSAERTGGSVSTLTIQRTQQEDSAVYLCVSSSNSGGYEQYFGPGTRLTVT.

At least ten counts were recorded for this clonotype. The V and J genes are TRBV7-9 and TRBJ2-5, with TRBD1 matching 12 bases. Germline trimming cut 4 bases from V and 5 bases from J; bases unmatched to any gene: 8. The CDR3 sequence is 16 residues long. Germline-derived CDR1 and CDR2 are SEHNR and FQNEAQ (reference sequence). CDR3 region: CASSSRDRGLEETQYF. The CDR3 DNA is TGTGCCAGCAGCTCCCGGGACAGGGGGCTCGAGGAGACCCAGTACTTC.

This clonotype was counted many times. The chain has TRBV7-2 and TRBJ2-1, with 8 bases matching TRBD2. The CDR3 consists of 14 residues. Per the germline V gene, CDR1 is SGHTA and CDR2 is FQGNSA. The trim removed 5 bases at V and 6 bases at J, leaving 6 bases unmatched. Here the CDR3 DNA reads TGTGCCAGCAGCGAAAGCGGGGGAGGCAATGAGCAGTTCTTC. Amino acid sequence: CASSESGGGNEQFF.

Regarding this clonotype: Since a much larger clone is just one base distant, this may be a read error. The rearrangement uses TRBV6-2 or TRBV6-3 and TRBJ2-1, with D unresolved. The CDR3 is 16 amino acids. The V gene lost 6 bases and the J gene lost 6 bases, with 21 bases spanning the gap. Germline CDR1 reads MNHEY; CDR2 reads SVGEGT. The CDR3 spells CASSPYSAYLFNEQFF. The CDR3 nucleotides are TGTGCCAGCAGCCCCTACAGTGCGTACCTATTCAATGAGCAGTTCTTC.

In DNA, the CDR3 is TGTGCCAGCAGCGTAGATCTGGGACCCGATACGCAGTATTTT. As protein: CASSVDLGPDTQYF. V and J are TRBV9 and TRBJ2-3; either TRBD1 or TRBD2 may fit D (5 bases each). Trimming removed 0 bases from V and 6 bases from J, with 11 bases in between. This CDR3 is 14 amino acids long. Germline CDR1 is SGDLS and CDR2 is YYNGEE.

This clonotype was detected ten times or more. The gene calls are TRBV7-2 and TRBJ2-7; D is ambiguous. This CDR3 is 13 amino acids long. With 4 bases removed from V and 2 bases from J, the gap between germline ends came to 9 bases. Germline values: CDR1 SGHTA, CDR2 FQGNSA. The CDR3 sequence is CASSSNPAYEQYF. CDR3 nucleotides: TGTGCCAGCAGCTCCAACCCGGCCTACGAGCAGTACTTC.

V is TRBV18 and J is TRBJ2-7, with D possibly TRBD1 on 6 matching bases. The CDR3 spans 14 residues. Germline CDR1 is KGHSH and CDR2 is LQKENI. The V end lost 4 bases, the J end lost 3 bases, and 13 bases lay between the germline ends. In nucleotides, the CDR3 is TGTGCCAGCTCACAGGCGGACAGCTACTACGAGCAGTACTTC. This gives the protein CASSQADSYYEQYF.

This clonotype was recorded once. This sequence joins TRBV7-2 and TRBJ2-2; tentative D call: TRBD1 (6 bases). V gave up 1 base and J gave up 6 bases, with 12 bases separating them. Germline lookup yields CDR1 SGHTA and CDR2 FQGNSA. The CDR3 runs to 15 residues. This CDR3 reads CASSLGDNIAGELFF. CDR3 bases: TGTGCCAGCAGCTTAGGGGACAATATAGCCGGGGAGCTGTTTTTT.

The sample holds many counts of this clonotype. The gene calls are TRBV7-2 and TRBJ2-7; 7 bases align to TRBD2. V dropped 5 bases and J dropped 3; count of bases not matched to a gene: 7. The CDR3 spans 14 residues. Germline V CDR1 and CDR2: SGHTA, FQGNSA. Here the CDR3 reads CASSPLPGGYEQYF. As DNA, the CDR3 is TGTGCCAGCAGCCCCCTTCCGGGGGGCTACGAGCAGTACTTC.

The chain joins TRBV12-3 or TRBV12-4 to TRBJ2-7; TRBD2 aligns across 10 bases. There are 14 residues in the CDR3. J was trimmed by 2 bases and V by 8 bases; bases with no gene match: 6. The CDR3, as DNA: TGTGCCAGCCCGAAAGCGGGGGGGGCCTACGAGCAGTACTTC. The encoded protein is CASPKAGGAYEQYF.

This clonotype was picked up one time. A clone one base away is much larger, so this may be a read error. V is TRBV6-6 and J is TRBJ2-3; no clear D gene. The CDR3 consists of 15 residues. Germline CDR1 and CDR2: MNHNY and SVGAGI (reference sequence). Deletions cut 0 bases from V and 2 bases from J, with 9 bases between. In DNA form, the CDR3 reads TGTGCCAGCAGTTACTCAAGGGCTTCCACAGATACGCAGTATTTT. Residues: CASSYSRASTDTQYF.

This chain uses TRBV12-3 or TRBV12-4 with TRBJ1-2; unclear D gene. There are 11 residues in the CDR3. V lost 2 bases and J 4 bases, leaving 2 bases between the germline ends. As DNA, the CDR3 is TGTGCCAGCAGTTTAACCTATGGCTACACCTTC. Amino acid sequence: CASSLTYGYTF.

J is TRBJ2-1 and V is TRBV4-1; D ambiguous. The CDR3 consists of 12 residues. Trimming removed 1 base from V and 10 bases from J, with 8 bases in between. In germline, CDR1 is MGHRA, CDR2 YSYEKL. CDR3 residues: CASSQVGVEQFF. The DNA of the CDR3 is TGCGCCAGCAGCCAAGTCGGTGTGGAGCAGTTCTTC.

The rearrangement links TRBV6-2 or TRBV6-3 to TRBJ2-7; D uncertain. Germline lookup yields CDR1 MNHEY and CDR2 SVGEGT. This CDR3 is built from 11 residues. V lost 7 bases to trimming and J lost 2 bases, with 6 bases between them. In DNA form, the CDR3 reads TGTGCCAGCACTCAGGCCTACGAGCAGTACTTC. It translates to CASTQAYEQYF.

The chain carries TRBV12-3 or TRBV12-4 and TRBJ1-2; TRBD1 is a possible D gene (5 bases). V was cut by 8 bases and J by 6 bases, with 10 bases left in between. There are 11 residues in the CDR3. This CDR3 is CASAGGNGYTF. Written as DNA, the CDR3 is TGTGCCAGCGCCGGGGGAAATGGCTACACCTTC.

This clonotype has ten or more counts. The chain has TRBV7-2 and TRBJ2-3; 12 positions agree with TRBD2. J gave up 5 bases and V 5 bases, and 11 bases lay outside the gene matches. The CDR3 runs 17 residues. Germline assignment: CDR1 SGHTA and CDR2 FQGNSA. The CDR3 region is CASSPLTRLAGVDTQYF. CDR3 DNA: TGTGCCAGCAGCCCCCTAACTCGACTAGCGGGGGTAGATACGCAGTATTTT.

V gene TRBV5-1 combines with J gene TRBJ2-7, with D perhaps being TRBD1 or TRBD2 (5 bases each). CDR1 SGHRS and CDR2 YFSETQ come from the germline V gene. Between the trimmed V and J ends, which lost 4 bases and 3 bases, there was a span of 14 bases. CDR3 size: 14 residues. In DNA, the CDR3 is TGCGCCAGCAGCCTTGGGACCACTAGCTACGAGCAGTACTTC. Amino acids: CASSLGTTSYEQYF.

A few counts support this clonotype. The chain employs TRBV2 and TRBJ1-5; tentatively, D is TRBD1 (6 bases). CDR3 size: 12 residues. Per the germline V gene, CDR1 is SNHLY and CDR2 is FYNNEI. Trimming took 10 bases from V and 5 from J, leaving 12 bases between them. The CDR3 nucleotides read TGTGCCATTTCAGGGGTGGATCAGCCCCAGCATTTT. Amino acids: CAISGVDQPQHF.

There are many counts of this clonotype. The chain couples TRBV7-2 to TRBJ2-4; D call uncertain. Between the trimmed V and J ends, which lost 0 bases and 0 bases, there was a span of 6 bases. Germline CDR1 is SGHTA and CDR2 is FQGNSA. The CDR3 has 15 amino acids. The CDR3 reads CASSLAILAKNIQYF. The CDR3 DNA follows: TGTGCCAGCAGCTTAGCAATACTAGCCAAAAACATTCAGTACTTC.

This clonotype occurred a few times. CDR3 amino acids: CASRRENSPLHF. DNA of the CDR3: TGCGCCAGCAGGCGAGAAAATTCACCCCTCCACTTT. This chain connects TRBV5-1 to TRBJ1-6; D gene unclear. V was clipped by 5 bases and J by 7 bases, with 7 bases between them. From germline, CDR1 is SGHRS and CDR2 YFSETQ. The CDR3 covers 12 residues.